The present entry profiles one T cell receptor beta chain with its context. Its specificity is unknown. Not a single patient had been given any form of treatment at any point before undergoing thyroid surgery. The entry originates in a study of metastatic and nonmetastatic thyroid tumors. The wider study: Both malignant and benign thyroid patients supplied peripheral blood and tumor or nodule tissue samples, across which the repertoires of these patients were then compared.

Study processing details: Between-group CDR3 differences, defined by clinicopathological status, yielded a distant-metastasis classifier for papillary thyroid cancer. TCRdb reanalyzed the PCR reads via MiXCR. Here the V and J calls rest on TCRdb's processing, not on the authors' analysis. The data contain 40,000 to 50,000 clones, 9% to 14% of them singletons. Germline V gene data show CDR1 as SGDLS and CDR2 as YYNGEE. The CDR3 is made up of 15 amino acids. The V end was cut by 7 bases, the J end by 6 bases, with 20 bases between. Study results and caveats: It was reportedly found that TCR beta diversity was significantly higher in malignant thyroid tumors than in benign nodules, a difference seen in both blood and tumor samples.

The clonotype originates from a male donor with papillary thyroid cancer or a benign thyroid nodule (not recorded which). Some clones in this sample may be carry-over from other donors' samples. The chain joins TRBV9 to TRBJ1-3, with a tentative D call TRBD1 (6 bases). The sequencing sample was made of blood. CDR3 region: CASGVGWGRKNTIYF. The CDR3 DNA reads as TGTGCCAGCGGGGTAGGATGGGGGCGGAAAAACACCATATATTTT.